This TCR beta chain was captured by sequencing in a study of T cells after yellow fever vaccination. On the study more broadly: Each low-cell-number fraction was prepared by means of SMART-Seq v4 Ultra Low Input. Findings and limits, study-wide: Abundant bulk-derived clonotypes could contaminate FACS-sorted repertoires. Primary-vaccination clones mostly resurfaced post-booster (just under 98% CD4, around 88% CD8).

From germline, CDR1 is ENHRY and CDR2 SYGVKD. The CDR3 length is 14 residues. V was shortened by 2 bases and J by 0 bases, with 5 bases between the two germline ends. Synthesis of TCR cDNA relied on 5'RACE template switching, which attached a universal primer site and UMIs. TCRdb reprocessed the 5' RACE reads with MiXCR, giving one entry per CDR3 protein. The sample shows 300,000 to 350,000 distinct CDR3 sequences, approximately 4% of them seen only once. Note on this clonotype: Its antigen remains unidentified.

This sequence originates from a man between 18 and 29 years old who received the YFV17D yellow fever vaccine. The genes are TRBV10-3 and TRBJ2-4; D not certain. This specimen consisted of PBMCs, obtained 5 days after the yellow fever booster vaccination. CDR3 nucleotide sequence: TGTGCCATCAGTGAGCAGTTAGCCAAAAACATTCAGTACTTC. It is translated as CAISEQLAKNIQYF.